The 20 T cell receptor beta chains given below trace back to one sample, sequenced in a study of T cells in Graves' hyperthyroidism and ophthalmopathy (dated by TCRdb to the late 2010s). The library was produced with multiplex PCR. Instrument on record: Illumina HiSeq 2000. The TCR beta CDR3 regions were amplified from RNA transcripts. A first-round RT-PCR of the TCR CDR3 used the HTBI primer set with the Qiagen OneStep RT-PCR kit. TCRdb redid the processing of the public reads, applying fastp at Q25 and MiXCR, and retained in-frame beta chains. A single entry per CDR3 protein holds the most common genes and DNA from its merged rows. The sample data list almost 500,000 distinct CDR3 sequences, and around a fifth of these were observed just once. The ten largest make up under 55% of the sample. The sequenced sample consisted of blood. The receptors shown here come from a woman between 65 and 79 years old with Graves' ophthalmopathy.

This clonotype has only a few counts. This chain links TRBV5-1 with TRBJ1-1, with D possibly being TRBD1 (6 bases). CDR3 size: 15 residues. Germline CDR1 reads SGHRS; CDR2 reads YFSETQ. V gave up 2 bases and J gave up 0 bases, with 11 bases separating them. CDR3 protein: CASSFRQEMNTEAFF. The DNA for the CDR3 is TGCGCCAGCAGCTTCCGACAGGAGATGAACACTGAAGCTTTCTTT.

This chain connects TRBV30 to TRBJ2-3, with 10 bases lining up with TRBD2. The CDR3 is 15 amino acids. The germline gives CDR1 GTSNPN, CDR2 SVGIG (reference sequence). J gave up 2 bases and V 3 bases, and 5 bases lay outside the gene matches. The CDR3 loop reads CAWRRTSGYTDTQYF. DNA for the CDR3: TGTGCCTGGAGAAGGACTAGCGGATACACAGATACGCAGTATTTT.

This clonotype was counted a few times. This chain uses TRBV6-1 with TRBJ1-6; no firm D call. V dropped 5 bases and J dropped 0 bases, with 11 bases sitting between them. CDR3 length equals 16 residues. CDR1 and CDR2 from the germline V gene are MNHNS and SASEGT. The CDR3 DNA is TGTGCCAGCAGTTCCCGGCCCAGCTCCTATAATTCACCCCTCCACTTT. Protein product: CASSSRPSSYNSPLHF.

This clonotype has ten or more counts. V and J are TRBV12-3 or TRBV12-4 and TRBJ2-3; TRBD1 might be the D (8 bases). V lost 0 bases, J lost 6 bases, and 28 bases lay in between. The CDR3 spans 20 residues. The CDR3 region has the DNA TGTGCCAGCAGTTTAGCAGGACAGGGAAAGGCGGGGAGGGGCATCGATACGCAGTATTTT. Its protein product is CASSLAGQGKAGRGIDTQYF.

This chain joins TRBV11-2 and TRBJ2-1, with TRBD2 as a possible D gene (7 bases). CDR1 and CDR2 from the germline V gene are SGHAT and FQNNGV. The V end lost 8 bases, the J end lost 4 bases, and 27 bases lay between the germline ends. There are 18 residues in the CDR3. CDR3 bases: TGTGCCAGCCGGGGGGCGGGACCCTCGGTTCGGCGATACAATGAGCAGTTCTTC. Its translation: CASRGAGPSVRRYNEQFF.

The chain carries TRBV19 and TRBJ2-1; 10 bases line up with TRBD2. Germline CDR1 and CDR2: LNHDA and SQIVND (reference sequence). The CDR3 length is 15 residues. The V gene end was trimmed by 5 bases and the J gene end by 8 bases; junction bases not matched to a gene: 9. CDR3 in amino acids: CASSPSGRAPHEQFF. The CDR3, as DNA: TGTGCCAGTAGTCCAAGCGGGAGGGCCCCCCATGAGCAGTTCTTC.

This clonotype was seen at least ten times. The CDR3 nucleotides are TGTGCCAGCAGCTTGGGGAGGTCCCGTGAGACCCAGTACTTC. Protein sequence: CASSLGRSRETQYF. V gene TRBV7-2 combines with J gene TRBJ2-5; tentative D call: TRBD2 (6 bases). CDR3 length equals 14 residues. V dropped 3 bases and J dropped 5 bases, with 13 bases sitting between them. CDR1 is SGHTA, CDR2 FQGNSA, per germline.

This clonotype was seen a handful of times. The V and J genes are TRBV6-1 and TRBJ1-5, with TRBD1 identical over 11 bases. This CDR3 has 15 amino acids. V was pared by 3 bases and J by 10 bases, with 8 bases of the junction left unmatched. CDR1 and CDR2 from the germline V gene are MNHNS and SASEGT. The CDR3 is CASSEGQGGSEPQHF. In DNA form, the CDR3 reads TGTGCCAGCAGTGAGGGACAGGGGGGCTCGGAACCCCAGCATTTT.

V usage is TRBV3-1 and J usage is TRBJ2-3; D may correspond to TRBD1 or TRBD2 (5 bases each). Germline CDR1 LGHDT, CDR2 YNNKEL (reference sequence). This CDR3 region has 15 residues. The germline V and J ends were trimmed by 3 bases and 0 bases, with 10 bases remaining between them. The CDR3 loop reads CASSQTGPSTDTQYF. The DNA of the CDR3 is TGTGCCAGCAGCCAGACGGGACCTAGCACAGATACGCAGTATTTT.

This clonotype was seen many times. The chain combines TRBV7-2 with TRBJ2-2; 16 positions agree with TRBD2. The germline V gene encodes CDR1 SGHTA and CDR2 FQGNSA. CDR3 length equals 17 residues. V lost 3 bases to trimming and J lost 6 bases; unmatched junction nucleotides: 4. The CDR3 sequence is CASSLGLAGGRSGELFF. CDR3 nucleotides: TGTGCCAGCAGCTTGGGACTAGCGGGAGGGCGATCCGGGGAGCTGTTTTTT.

This clonotype came up many times. The chain recombines TRBV3-1 with TRBJ1-1; the D is unclear. With 4 bases removed from V and 3 bases from J, the gap between germline ends came to 12 bases. Per germline, CDR1 LGHDT and CDR2 YNNKEL (reference sequence). The length of the CDR3 is 14 residues. The CDR3: CASSLRTADTEAFF. For the CDR3, the DNA is TGTGCCAGCAGCCTTAGGACGGCGGACACTGAAGCTTTCTTT.

The chain links TRBV28 to TRBJ2-1; 7 positions agree with TRBD1. The V segment lost 6 bases and the J segment 7 bases; nucleotides outside the gene matches: 9. This CDR3 contains 14 residues. The germline CDR1 and CDR2 sequences are MDHEN and SYDVKM. For the CDR3, the DNA is TGTGCCAGCAGAAGAGGACAGGCCGGTAATGAGCAGTTCTTC. Translated: CASRRGQAGNEQFF. Using reference TRBV28 and TRBJ2-1 for the parts outside the CDR3, the full variable domain is DVKVTQSSRYLVKRTGEKVFLECVQDMDHENMFWYRQDPGLGLRLIYFSYDVKMKEKGDIPEGYSVSREKKERFSLILESASTNQTSMYLCASRRGQAGNEQFFGPGTRLTVL.

V usage is TRBV6-2 or TRBV6-3 and J usage is TRBJ2-7; a possible D gene is TRBD2 (6 bases). Germline V lookup: CDR1 MNHEY, CDR2 SVGEGT. CDR3 size: 11 residues. The ends were cut back, 8 bases at V and 6 bases at J, with 11 bases in the middle. CDR3 in amino acids: CASGRDPEQYF. The CDR3 nucleotides read TGTGCCAGCGGGCGGGATCCCGAGCAGTACTTC.

The CDR3 nucleotides are TGTGCCAGTCACAGGGAGGTGAACACCGGGGAGCTGTTTTTT. Translating it yields CASHREVNTGELFF. The chain couples TRBV19 to TRBJ2-2; D may correspond to TRBD1 or TRBD2 (6 bases each). Germline CDR1 LNHDA, CDR2 SQIVND (reference sequence). V lost 8 bases to trimming and J lost 1 base, with 11 bases between them. The CDR3 has 14 residues.

With regard to this clonotype: A much larger clone is a single base away; this may be a read error. The V gene is TRBV29-1, the J gene TRBJ1-3; D remains ambiguous. Deletions cut 5 bases from V and 0 bases from J, with 5 bases between. The germline gives CDR1 SQVTM, CDR2 ANQGSEA. The CDR3 is 12 residues long. CDR3 coding DNA: TGCAGCGTTAGCTACTCTGGAAACACCATATATTTT. Its protein is CSVSYSGNTIYF. The whole variable domain, remainder taken from reference TRBV29-1 and TRBJ1-3, is SAVISQKPSRDICQRGTSLTIQCQVDSQVTMMFWYRQQPGQSLTLIATANQGSEATYESGFVIDKFPISRPNLTFSTLTVSNMSPEDSSIYLCSVSYSGNTIYFGEGSWLTVV.

The chain has TRBV5-1 and TRBJ1-1; D is unresolved. In germline, CDR1 is SGHRS, CDR2 YFSETQ. V was shortened by 0 bases and J by 1 base, with 16 bases between the two germline ends. This CDR3 spans 17 amino acids. The CDR3 coding sequence is TGCGCCAGCAGCTTGGAACCGCCACCCCGTTCGAACACTGAAGCTTTCTTT. The encoded protein is CASSLEPPPRSNTEAFF.

The table lists this clonotype with a few counts. The chain has TRBV27 and TRBJ1-5; 7 nucleotides agree with TRBD1. The germline V gene encodes CDR1 MNHEY and CDR2 SMNVEV (reference sequence). The CDR3 spans 18 residues. V dropped 5 bases and J dropped 6; count of bases not matched to a gene: 19. The CDR3 DNA reads TGTGCCAGCAGTCCGGGCCATAGCAGGGGGGCGATCAGTCAGCCCCAGCATTTT. It encodes CASSPGHSRGAISQPQHF.

This clonotype was observed a handful of times. This rearrangement joins TRBV20-1 to TRBJ2-3, with D unclear. The V and J ends lost 6 bases and 4 bases respectively, with 8 bases between them. CDR1 is DFQATT, CDR2 SNEGSKA, per germline (reference sequence). There are 11 residues in the CDR3. CDR3 region: CSARRADTQYF. The CDR3, as DNA: TGCAGTGCGAGGAGAGCAGATACGCAGTATTTT.

This clonotype was seen a few times. The chain links TRBV5-1 to TRBJ2-7, with 7 bases lining up with TRBD1. CDR1 is SGHRS and CDR2 is YFSETQ in the germline V gene. This CDR3 comprises 18 residues. The J segment lost 2 bases and the V segment lost 5 bases, leaving 19 bases of the junction unmatched. CDR3 residues: CASSTSDRVENNPYEQYF. DNA for the CDR3: TGCGCCAGCAGTACGAGCGACAGGGTCGAAAACAACCCCTACGAGCAGTACTTC.

The chain links TRBV18 to TRBJ1-1; a possible D gene is TRBD1 (5 bases). CDR1 and CDR2 from the germline V gene are KGHSH and LQKENI. The CDR3 is 16 residues long. The germline V and J ends were trimmed by 4 bases and 0 bases, with 15 bases remaining between them. Here the CDR3 reads CASSQSTGTVNTEAFF. In nucleotides, the CDR3 is TGTGCCAGCTCACAATCCACCGGGACGGTGAACACTGAAGCTTTCTTT.